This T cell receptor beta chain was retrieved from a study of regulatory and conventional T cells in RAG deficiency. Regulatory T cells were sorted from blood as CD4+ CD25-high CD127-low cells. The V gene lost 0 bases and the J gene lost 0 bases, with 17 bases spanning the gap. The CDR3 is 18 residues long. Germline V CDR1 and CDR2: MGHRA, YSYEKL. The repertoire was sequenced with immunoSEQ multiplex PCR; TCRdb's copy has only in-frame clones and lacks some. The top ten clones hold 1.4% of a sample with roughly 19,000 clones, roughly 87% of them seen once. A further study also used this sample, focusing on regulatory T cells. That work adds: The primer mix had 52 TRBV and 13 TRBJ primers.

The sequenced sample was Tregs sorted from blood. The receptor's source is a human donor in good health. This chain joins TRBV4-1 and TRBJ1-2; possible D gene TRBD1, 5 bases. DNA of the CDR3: TGCGCCAGCAGCCAAGATTCCAACAGGATATCAGCTAACTATGGCTACACCTTC. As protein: CASSQDSNRISANYGYTF.